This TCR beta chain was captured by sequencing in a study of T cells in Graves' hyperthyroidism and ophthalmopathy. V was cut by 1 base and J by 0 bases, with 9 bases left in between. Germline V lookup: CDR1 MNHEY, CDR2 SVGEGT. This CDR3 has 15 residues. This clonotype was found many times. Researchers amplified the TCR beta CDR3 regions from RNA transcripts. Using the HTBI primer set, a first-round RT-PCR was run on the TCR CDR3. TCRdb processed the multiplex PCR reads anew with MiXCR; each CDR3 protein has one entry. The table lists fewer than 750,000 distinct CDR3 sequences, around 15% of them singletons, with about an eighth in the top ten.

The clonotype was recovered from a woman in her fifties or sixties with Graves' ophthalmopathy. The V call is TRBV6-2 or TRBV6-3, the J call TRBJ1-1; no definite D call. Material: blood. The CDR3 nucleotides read TGTGCCAGCAGTTACTTCCGGGTCTTGAACACTGAAGCTTTCTTT. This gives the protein CASSYFRVLNTEAFF.